Below are 15 T cell receptor beta chains sequenced from a single sample in a study of cytomegalovirus exposure and HLA in healthy donors. PCR employed 60 Vbeta and 13 Jbeta primers. Libraries were prepared by immunoSEQ multiplex PCR; TCRdb keeps only in-frame clonotypes and omits some of them. The profile shows some 28,000 clones, about three fifths of them singletons. Sequencing input: PBMCs. Receptor source: a male donor in good health and CMV-seropositive.

This clone was counted at least ten times. The chain links TRBV7-2 to TRBJ2-1, with 11 bases that match TRBD2. Germline V lookup: CDR1 SGHTA, CDR2 FQGNSA. Trimming removed 4 bases from V and 5 bases from J; junction bases left unmatched: 10. The CDR3 contains 17 residues. The CDR3 region has the DNA TGTGCCAGCAGCTGGAGCGTACTAGCGGGGGCGGACAATGAGCAGTTCTTC. Amino acids: CASSWSVLAGADNEQFF.

V usage is TRBV13 and J usage is TRBJ2-7; possibly TRBD1 for D (6 bases). Deletions cut 5 bases from V and 0 bases from J, with 14 bases between. The CDR3 totals 15 residues. Germline CDR1 reads PRHDT; CDR2 reads FYEKMQ (reference sequence). For the CDR3, the DNA is TGTGCCAGCAGCAACAGACAGGCCTACTCCTACGAGCAGTACTTC. Protein sequence: CASSNRQAYSYEQYF.

Only one count was recorded for this clone. V and J are TRBV6-5 and TRBJ2-7, with 7 bases lining up with TRBD1. The CDR3 runs to 14 residues. Trimming at V came to 6 bases and at J to 5 bases, leaving 10 bases not matched to a gene. Germline-derived CDR1 and CDR2 are MNHEY and SVGAGI. The CDR3 DNA reads as TGTGCCAGCAGCCCCCTAGGGGGCGGAAACGAGCAGTACTTC. Encoded protein: CASSPLGGGNEQYF.

J is TRBJ2-3 and V is TRBV7-2; tentatively, D is TRBD2 (6 bases). There are 16 residues in the CDR3. The V gene lost 0 bases and the J gene lost 3 bases, with 13 bases spanning the gap. The germline V gene encodes CDR1 SGHTA and CDR2 FQGNSA. CDR3 protein: CASSLAGGVRTDTQYF. The CDR3 DNA reads as TGTGCCAGCAGCTTAGCCGGCGGGGTCCGGACAGATACGCAGTATTTT.

CDR3 amino acids: CASSTVRGLTDTQYF. CDR3 DNA sequence: TGTGCCAGCAGTACCGTGAGGGGGCTGACAGATACGCAGTATTTT. The chain is built from TRBV6-1 and TRBJ2-3; 7 nucleotides line up with TRBD1. The trim removed 5 bases at V and 3 bases at J, leaving 8 bases unmatched. Germline V CDR1 and CDR2: MNHNS, SASEGT. CDR3 length: 15 residues.

J is TRBJ1-5 and V is TRBV15; D might be TRBD1 (5 bases). V lost 0 bases, J lost 4 bases, and 13 bases lay in between. CDR1 LNHNV and CDR2 YYDKDF come from the germline V gene (reference sequence). The CDR3 sequence is 16 residues long. This CDR3 is CATSRDMGGSNQPQHF. CDR3 DNA: TGTGCCACCAGCAGAGATATGGGGGGATCAAATCAGCCCCAGCATTTT. The full variable domain, rest sourced from reference TRBV15 and TRBJ1-5, is DAMVIQNPRYQVTQFGKPVTLSCSQTLNHNVMYWYQQKSSQAPKLLFHYYDKDFNNEADTPDNFQSRRPNTSFCFLDIRSPGLGDTAMYLCATSRDMGGSNQPQHFGDGTRLSIL.

This clone was counted a few times. The chain has TRBV11-2 and TRBJ2-7; possible D gene TRBD1, 6 bases. Germline CDR1 is SGHAT and CDR2 is FQNNGV. The CDR3 loop spans 14 amino acids. Trimming left V 5 bases short and J 2 bases short, with 13 bases between. CDR3 loop: CASSGGWGTYEQYF. CDR3 bases: TGTGCCAGCAGCGGGGGCTGGGGGACCTACGAGCAGTACTTC. Using reference TRBV11-2 and TRBJ2-7 for the parts outside the CDR3, the full variable domain is EAGVAQSPRYKIIEKRQSVAFWCNPISGHATLYWYQQILGQGPKLLIQFQNNGVVDDSQLPKDRFSAERLKGVDSTLKIQPAKLEDSAVYLCASSGGWGTYEQYFGPGTRLTVT.

This clone was counted only a few times. This rearrangement joins TRBV5-1 to TRBJ1-2; the match to TRBD1 covers 7 bases. Germline trimming cut 6 bases from V and 7 bases from J; bases unmatched to any gene: 18. The CDR3 is made up of 16 amino acids. Germline CDR1 and CDR2: SGHRS and YFSETQ. CDR3 sequence (DNA): TGCGCCAGCACTGGAGGGGGCCCCTTGTCTTCTATTGGCTACACCTTC. Translation: CASTGGGPLSSIGYTF.

A word on this clone: One end of the junction is discordant with germline, which a read error may explain. The sample has other DNA sequences that encode this CDR3 too. V usage is TRBV2 and J usage is TRBJ1-1; D is unclear. From germline, CDR1 is SNHLY and CDR2 FYNNEI. This CDR3 region has 15 residues. In DNA form, the CDR3 reads TGTGCCAGCAGTGCCCTGAATCCTCAGGTCACTGAAGCTTTCTTC. It codes for CASSALNPQVTEAFF. The full variable domain, in which reference TRBV2 and TRBJ1-1 provide the parts outside the CDR3, is EPEVTQTPSHQVTQMGQEVILRCVPISNHLYFYWYRQILGQKVEFLVSFYNNEISEKSEIFDDQFSVERPDGSNFTLKIRSTKLEDSAMYFCASSALNPQVTEAFFGQGTRLTVV.

CDR3 sequence reads: CAISAGGTEAFF. Here the CDR3 DNA reads TGTGCCATCAGTGCGGGGGGGACTGAAGCTTTCTTT. V usage is TRBV10-3 and J usage is TRBJ1-1, with a weak D call TRBD1 (5 bases). Germline CDR1 and CDR2: ENHRY and SYGVKD. The CDR3 has 12 residues. Trimming took off 4 bases at V and 5 bases at J, with 8 bases between the two ends.

The CDR3 nucleotides read TGTGCCAGCAGCCCTTTTCAGGGGGCGGTTGGAAACACCATATATTTT. It encodes CASSPFQGAVGNTIYF. The chain links TRBV9 to TRBJ1-3; 8 nucleotides agree with TRBD1. The CDR3 is made up of 16 amino acids. In germline, CDR1 is SGDLS, CDR2 YYNGEE. Unmatched junction bases numbered 9, after V lost 4 bases and J lost 3 bases.

The CDR3 loop is CASSLFGGRQPQHF. In DNA, the CDR3 is TGTGCCAGCAGTTTATTCGGGGGAAGGCAGCCCCAGCATTTT. The V gene is TRBV28, the J gene TRBJ1-5; tentative D call: TRBD1 (5 bases). The V gene lost 1 base and the J gene lost 7 bases, with 11 bases spanning the gap. Per germline, CDR1 MDHEN and CDR2 SYDVKM. The CDR3 totals 14 residues.

This sequence joins TRBV7-6 and TRBJ2-7; D perhaps matches TRBD1 (7 bases). Germline V gene data show CDR1 as SGHVS and CDR2 as FNYEAQ. The ends were cut back, 0 bases at V and 5 bases at J, with 11 bases in the middle. The length of the CDR3 is 14 residues. CDR3 bases: TGTGCCAGCAGCTTAGCGGACAGGAGGGACGAGCAGTACTTC. Residues: CASSLADRRDEQYF. The full variable domain, rest sourced from reference TRBV7-6 and TRBJ2-7, is GAGVSQSPRYKVTKRGQDVALRCDPISGHVSLYWYRQALGQGPEFLTYFNYEAQQDKSGLPNDRFSAERPEGSISTLTIQRTEQRDSAMYRCASSLADRRDEQYFGPGTRLTVT.

This chain connects TRBV15 to TRBJ1-2; no firm D call. Germline-derived CDR1 and CDR2 are LNHNV and YYDKDF (reference sequence). The CDR3 has 12 residues. V shed 0 bases and J shed 8 bases, with 7 bases lying between them. The CDR3 loop is CATSRDTWGYTF. The CDR3 DNA is TGTGCCACCAGCAGAGATACATGGGGCTACACCTTC.

This clone was picked up a small number of times. The chain recombines TRBV5-1 with TRBJ2-7, with D possibly matching TRBD1 (5 bases). This CDR3 has 14 amino acids. Per the germline V gene, CDR1 is SGHRS and CDR2 is YFSETQ. The V gene lost 0 bases and the J gene lost 2 bases, with 9 bases spanning the gap. The CDR3: CASSLAQGPYEQYF. CDR3 in DNA: TGCGCCAGCAGCTTGGCCCAGGGTCCCTACGAGCAGTACTTC.